These 27 T cell receptor beta chains share one sample of origin, sequenced in a study of blood T cell repertoires in COVID-19. Libraries were prepared by immunoSEQ multiplex PCR; TCRdb keeps only in-frame clonotypes and omits some of them. The sample records fewer than 100,000 clones, around nine tenths being singletons. The sample comprised peripheral blood. These receptor sequences come from a woman aged 80 or over with acute or convalescent COVID-19.

The rearrangement uses TRBV18 and TRBJ1-5; D unresolved. This CDR3 spans 15 amino acids. Germline-derived CDR1 and CDR2 are KGHSH and LQKENI. Trimming removed 0 bases from V and 0 bases from J, with 6 bases in between. The CDR3 nucleotides are TGTGCCAGCTCACCACCGGGGAGTAGCAATCAGCCCCAGCATTTT. Translation gives CASSPPGSSNQPQHF.

The chain links TRBV18 to TRBJ1-1; 8 bases are a match to TRBD1. The CDR3 runs 15 residues. Germline CDR1 and CDR2: KGHSH and LQKENI. Trimming cost V 2 bases and J 1 base; bases outside gene matches: 3. The CDR3: CASSPDDRGNTEAFF. CDR3 in DNA: TGTGCCAGCTCACCAGATGACAGGGGGAACACTGAAGCTTTCTTT.

This sequence joins TRBV4-2 and TRBJ1-5; the D gene is possibly TRBD1 (5 bases). The CDR3 length is 15 residues. The germline CDR1 and CDR2 sequences are LGHNA and YNFKEQ. With 0 bases removed from V and 6 bases from J, the gap between germline ends came to 12 bases. CDR3 region: CASSQDGGTGQPQHF. CDR3 bases: TGTGCCAGCAGCCAAGATGGAGGGACCGGTCAGCCCCAGCATTTT.

The chain joins TRBV14 to TRBJ2-5; no clear D gene. Germline V gives CDR1 SGHDN, CDR2 FVKESK. This CDR3 spans 12 amino acids. Trimming cost V 1 base and J 7 bases, with 7 bases left between them. CDR3 amino acids: CASSQVGGTQYF. CDR3 bases: TGTGCCAGCAGCCAAGTCGGTGGGACCCAGTACTTC.

This chain connects TRBV2 to TRBJ1-1, with TRBD1 matching over 9 bases. The germline V gene encodes CDR1 SNHLY and CDR2 FYNNEI. V gave up 5 bases and J gave up 0 bases; unmatched junction bases: 1. The CDR3 runs 14 residues. The CDR3, as DNA: TGTGCCAGCAGTAGGACAGGGGTGAACACTGAAGCTTTCTTT. Translated: CASSRTGVNTEAFF.

In its sample, this clone was seen a few times. The chain employs TRBV18 and TRBJ1-1; D remains ambiguous. CDR3 length equals 11 residues. Germline assignment: CDR1 KGHSH and CDR2 LQKENI. V gave up 3 bases and J gave up 5 bases, with 4 bases separating them. The CDR3 region is CASSPRTEAFF. In DNA, the CDR3 is TGTGCCAGCTCACCTCGGACTGAAGCTTTCTTT.

This clone occurred once. The V gene is TRBV2, the J gene TRBJ2-3; 7 bases agree with TRBD2. From germline, CDR1 is SNHLY and CDR2 FYNNEI. V lost 6 bases and J lost 3; bases outside the gene matches: 12. CDR3 length: 16 amino acids. In DNA form, the CDR3 reads TGTGCCAGCAGCCAACGTCCCTCGGGAGGAACAGATACGCAGTATTTT. Residues: CASSQRPSGGTDTQYF.

This clone appeared a single time. The genes are TRBV29-1 and TRBJ2-2, with 8 bases identical to TRBD1. With 6 bases clipped from V and 5 bases from J, the junction kept 11 bases outside the gene matches. Germline-derived CDR1 and CDR2 are SQVTM and ANQGSEA. The CDR3 consists of 15 residues. CDR3 in amino acids: CSVVGRGRGTGELFF. The DNA for the CDR3 is TGCAGCGTCGTTGGCAGGGGGCGCGGGACCGGGGAGCTGTTTTTT.

The chain recombines TRBV28 with TRBJ2-1; 7 bases fit TRBD2. The ends lost 6 bases at V and 4 bases at J; junction bases unmatched: 3. Germline V gene lookup returns CDR1 MDHEN and CDR2 SYDVKM. The CDR3 has 13 amino acids. The CDR3 is CASSRTRYNEQFF. The CDR3 nucleotides are TGTGCCAGCAGCCGGACTAGGTACAATGAGCAGTTCTTC.

The chain employs TRBV2 and TRBJ1-4, with 10 bases identical to TRBD1. There are 17 residues in the CDR3. CDR1 and CDR2 (germline): SNHLY, FYNNEI. Losses at the gene ends were 4 bases for V and 7 bases for J; bases not matched to a gene: 12. The CDR3 reads CASSGFVSRDRGEKLFF. CDR3 in DNA: TGTGCCAGCAGTGGATTTGTCTCGAGGGACAGGGGTGAAAAACTGTTTTTT.

This chain uses TRBV7-3 with TRBJ1-6; D is possibly TRBD1 (6 bases). The germline gives CDR1 SGHTA, CDR2 FQGTGA. V lost 5 bases and J 7 bases, leaving 12 bases between the germline ends. The CDR3 extends over 14 amino acids. The CDR3 nucleotides are TGTGCCAGCAGCCGGTCCGGACAGAATTCACCCCTCCACTTT. It encodes CASSRSGQNSPLHF.

V is TRBV7-2 and J is TRBJ2-7, with 10 bases fitting TRBD2. J was trimmed by 3 bases and V by 5 bases; bases with no gene match: 7. CDR3 length: 15 residues. Germline V gives CDR1 SGHTA, CDR2 FQGNSA. The CDR3 nucleotides are TGTGCCAGCAGCCCTAGCGGGAGAGCAATCTACGAGCAGTACTTC. Translating it yields CASSPSGRAIYEQYF.

The count of this clone is one. As DNA, the CDR3 is TGCAGCGTTCTACAGGTTTACAATGAGCAGTTCTTC. It codes for CSVLQVYNEQFF. The chain uses TRBV29-1 and TRBJ2-1; TRBD1 is a possible D gene (5 bases). Germline-derived CDR1 and CDR2 are SQVTM and ANQGSEA. V dropped 5 bases and J dropped 4 bases, with 9 bases sitting between them. The CDR3 covers 12 residues.

This chain links TRBV9 with TRBJ2-1; a possible D gene is TRBD1 (5 bases). Per the germline V gene, CDR1 is SGDLS and CDR2 is YYNGEE. This CDR3 spans 16 amino acids. Trimming left V 2 bases short and J 7 bases short, with 19 bases between. The chain's CDR3 is CASSVDPASRENEQFF. For the CDR3, the DNA is TGTGCCAGCAGCGTCGACCCCGCTTCCAGGGAAAATGAGCAGTTCTTC.

The chain links TRBV7-9 to TRBJ1-6; D possibly corresponds to TRBD1 (5 bases). From germline, CDR1 is SEHNR and CDR2 FQNEAQ (reference sequence). V was trimmed by 0 bases and J by 7 bases, leaving 10 bases between them. CDR3 length equals 15 residues. The CDR3 sequence is CASSLARGHNSPLHF. In DNA, the CDR3 is TGTGCCAGCAGCTTAGCGCGAGGACACAATTCACCCCTCCACTTT.

J is TRBJ2-7 and V is TRBV4-1; possible D gene TRBD1, 6 bases. V lost 2 bases, J lost 3 bases, and 17 bases lay in between. The germline gives CDR1 MGHRA, CDR2 YSYEKL. The CDR3 covers 16 residues. The CDR3 bases are TGCGCCAGCAGCCAAAATTTTCCAGGGGATGGCTACGAGCAGTACTTC. It specifies CASSQNFPGDGYEQYF.

The chain has TRBV10-3 and TRBJ1-3; D gene unclear. The germline V gene has CDR1 ENHRY and CDR2 SYGVKD. CDR3 length equals 14 residues. V dropped 4 bases and J dropped 4 bases, with 11 bases sitting between them. CDR3 nucleotide sequence: TGTGCCATCAGTGCCCCTGGAGGGGGAAACACCATATATTTT. It is translated as CAISAPGGGNTIYF.

The chain has TRBV6-6 and TRBJ1-6, with 7 bases lining up with TRBD1. The germline V gene encodes CDR1 MNHNY and CDR2 SVGAGI (reference sequence). This CDR3 has 16 residues. J was trimmed by 5 bases and V by 4 bases; bases with no gene match: 8. The CDR3 sequence: CASSSLGRGHNSPLHF. CDR3 nucleotide sequence: TGTGCCAGCAGTTCCCTCGGTAGGGGGCATAATTCACCCCTCCACTTT.

The chain uses TRBV19 and TRBJ2-3; no reliable D call. Germline V lookup: CDR1 LNHDA, CDR2 SQIVND (reference sequence). V shed 5 bases and J shed 1 base, with 13 bases lying between them. This CDR3 is 15 amino acids long. CDR3 region: CASSQVGVGTDTQYF. CDR3 nucleotides: TGTGCCAGTAGTCAGGTGGGTGTTGGCACAGATACGCAGTATTTT.

The chain carries TRBV19 and TRBJ2-3; no clear D. V lost 2 bases and J lost 5, with 8 bases in between. The CDR3 runs to 13 residues. Germline V CDR1 and CDR2: LNHDA, SQIVND (reference sequence). The CDR3 spells CASSIFSRDTQYF. CDR3 nucleotides: TGTGCCAGTAGTATATTTAGTAGAGATACGCAGTATTTT.

V gene TRBV4-1 combines with J gene TRBJ1-2, with D uncertain. CDR1 and CDR2 (germline): MGHRA, YSYEKL. The ends were cut back, 0 bases at V and 4 bases at J, with 12 bases in the middle. The CDR3 consists of 15 residues. CDR3 residues: CASSQEQQVLYGYTF. CDR3 sequence (DNA): TGCGCCAGCAGCCAAGAACAGCAGGTCCTCTATGGCTACACCTTC.

This chain links TRBV6-2 or TRBV6-3 with TRBJ1-5; D is perhaps TRBD1 (5 bases). From germline, CDR1 is MNHEY and CDR2 SVGEGT. V gave up 5 bases and J gave up 4 bases, with 12 bases separating them. The CDR3 is 14 residues long. The CDR3, as DNA: TGTGCCAGCAGTCCCGGGGGGGGTAATCAGCCCCAGCATTTT. The encoded protein is CASSPGGGNQPQHF.

The rearrangement links TRBV5-1 to TRBJ1-6, with D tentatively TRBD1 (5 bases). V lost 4 bases and J 0 bases, leaving 8 bases between the germline ends. The CDR3 sequence is 15 residues long. Per germline, CDR1 SGHRS and CDR2 YFSETQ. In DNA form, the CDR3 reads TGCGCCAGCAGCAAACAGGCCTCCTATAATTCACCCCTCCACTTT. It translates to CASSKQASYNSPLHF.

The chain recombines TRBV4-3 with TRBJ2-3, with D possibly TRBD2 on 6 matching bases. Germline V gene sequence: CDR1 LGHNA, CDR2 YSLEER. The CDR3 is 14 amino acids. V shed 1 base and J shed 4 bases, with 9 bases lying between them. CDR3: CASSQGRGPDTQYF. CDR3 nucleotides: TGCGCCAGCAGCCAAGGGCGGGGTCCAGATACGCAGTATTTT.

This clone appeared once. V gene TRBV11-3 combines with J gene TRBJ2-1, with TRBD1 matching over 8 bases. This CDR3 is 17 amino acids long. The V segment lost 3 bases and the J segment 3 bases; nucleotides outside the gene matches: 10. Germline values: CDR1 SGHNT, CDR2 YENEEA. CDR3 DNA sequence: TGTGCCAGCAGCTTCAGATCAGGGGGCTTCGGCTACAATGAGCAGTTCTTC. Its protein is CASSFRSGGFGYNEQFF.

The V gene is TRBV6-5, the J gene TRBJ1-5; TRBD1 agrees at 7 bases. The CDR3 covers 15 residues. Looked up from germline, CDR1 is MNHEY and CDR2 is SVGAGI. V was clipped by 6 bases and J by 1 base; unmatched bases: 6. The CDR3 region has the DNA TGTGCCAGCAGACCCGACAGGGCCAGCAATCAGCCCCAGCATTTT. Its translation is CASRPDRASNQPQHF.

CDR3 sequence: CASTSTWGERGDTQYF. The CDR3 DNA reads as TGTGCCAGTACCTCAACTTGGGGGGAGAGGGGAGATACGCAGTATTTT. V gene TRBV19 combines with J gene TRBJ2-3, with a weak D call TRBD2 (6 bases). Germline CDR1 is LNHDA and CDR2 is SQIVND (reference sequence). Trimming shortened V by 7 bases and J by 5 bases, and 22 bases separated the two germline ends. This CDR3 has 16 amino acids.